What follows is one TCR beta chain and its context. V shed 2 bases and J shed 1 base, with 9 bases lying between them. CDR1 is KGHSH and CDR2 is LQKENI in the germline V gene. This CDR3 spans 15 amino acids. This entry belongs to a study of blood T cells in healthy people across ages. A second about 7 to 11 cycle PCR used barcoded and J-beta primers. No fewer than 3 million CDR3-containing paired-end reads came from each sample. TCRdb re-analysed the 5' RACE reads in MiXCR, keeping a single row per CDR3 protein. The sample has about 1.6 million distinct CDR3 sequences, about 31% seen once. The chain has TRBV18 and TRBJ2-1; either TRBD1 or TRBD2 may supply D (5 bases each). The sequencing sample was made of blood. The sequence was obtained from a woman aged 30 to 39 in good health. CDR3: CASSPWDLSYNEQFF. For the CDR3, the DNA is TGTGCCAGCTCACCATGGGACCTATCCTACAATGAGCAGTTCTTC.